These T cell receptor beta chains were read from a single sample in a study of technical replicates of blood from a few donors. The assay was immunoSEQ multiplex PCR, and TCRdb's table has in-frame clones only and misses some. The table lists 55,000 to 80,000 clones, about 98% of them singletons. Sequencing was performed on T cells isolated from PBMCs. Receptors originate from a human donor in good health. Each CDR3 is given with its conserved first and last residue. A D gene is named only where the DNA matches it firmly. Where a row states a size, it is once, few, many or the class of an expanded clone; other rows omit it.

TRBD2	16	TRBJ2-1	NA	TRBV11-2	TGTGCCAGCAGGCCCTTGGCGGGGGGGCCTGGGCATGAGCAGTTCTTC	CASRPLAGGPGHEQFF
NA	18	TRBJ1-4	NA	TRBV5-1	TGCGCCAGCAGCTTGGCCCAAAGTGGCAGGGGCTCAAATGAAAAACTGTTTTTT	CASSLAQSGRGSNEKLFF
NA	11	TRBJ2-5	NA	TRBV29-1	TGCAGCGTAATAAAGGGGGAGACCCAGTACTTC	CSVIKGETQYF
NA	15	TRBJ2-1	NA	TRBV4-1	TGCGCCAGCAGCCAACCACAGGGCTCCTACAATGAGCAGTTCTTC	CASSQPQGSYNEQFF
NA	12	TRBJ2-5	NA	TRBV28	TGTGCCAGCAGTTTATCGGTGGAGACCCAGTACTTC	CASSLSVETQYF
TRBD2	15	TRBJ2-7	NA	TRBV7-2	TGTGCCAGCAGCTTATACAGCGGGGGGTTGTACGAGCAGTACTTC	CASSLYSGGLYEQYF
NA	14	TRBJ2-1	NA	TRBV5-1	TGCGCCAGCAGCTTGACCAGGGTATACAATGAGCAGTTCTTC	CASSLTRVYNEQFF
TRBD1	14	TRBJ2-7	NA	TRBV11-3	TGTGCCAGCAGCTTAGGTGGACAGGCCTACGAGCAGTACTTC	CASSLGGQAYEQYF
TRBD2	17	TRBJ2-1	NA	TRBV9	TGTGCCAGCAGCGGTCTGACTAGCGGGAGGGATTACAATGAGCAGTTCTTC	CASSGLTSGRDYNEQFF
NA	13	TRBJ2-5	NA	TRBV2	TGTGCCAGCAGTGGTAGCAGCATGGAGACCCAGTACTTC	CASSGSSMETQYF
TRBD1	15	TRBJ2-7	NA	TRBV11-2	TGTGCCACCGCGGCTATTCAGGGGGTTGACTACGAGCAGTACTTC	CATAAIQGVDYEQYF
NA	13	TRBJ1-5	NA	TRBV30	TGTGCCTGGAGTTGGGGGGGCAATCAGCCCCAGCATTTT	CAWSWGGNQPQHF
NA	17	TRBJ2-7	NA	TRBV5-6	TGTGCCAGCAGCTTGGGCCCCTCCAGCAGGGCGACCTACGAGCAGTACTTC	CASSLGPSSRATYEQYF
NA	11	TRBJ1-1	few	TRBV19	TGTGCCAGTAGGAGGAACACTGAAGCTTTCTTT	CASRRNTEAFF
TRBD1	15	TRBJ2-5	NA	TRBV10-1	TGCGCCAGCAGTGAGGATAAGGGGACAGGGGAGACCCAGTACTTC	CASSEDKGTGETQYF
TRBD2	15	TRBJ2-7	NA	TRBV27	TGTGCCAGCCTACCCCTGGCGGGAGTTAACCACGAGCAGTACTTC	CASLPLAGVNHEQYF
NA	11	TRBJ1-2	NA	TRBV6-5	TGTGCCAGCAGGGGCCGCTATGGCTACACCTTC	CASRGRYGYTF
NA	13	TRBJ2-1	NA	TRBV28	TGTGCCAGCAGTACGGGTTCCTACAATGAGCAGTTCTTC	CASSTGSYNEQFF
TRBD2	14	TRBJ2-5	NA	TRBV13	TGTGCCAGCAGCTTATACGGGGGGGAAGAGACCCAGTACTTC	CASSLYGGEETQYF
TRBD1	15	TRBJ2-5	NA	TRBV11-2	TGTGCCAGCAGAAAAGCCGGACAGGCGGACAAGACCCAGTACTTC	CASRKAGQADKTQYF
NA	13	TRBJ1-1	NA	TRBV7-9	TGTGCCAGCAGCCCACCGGGGGGCACTGAAGCTTTCTTT	CASSPPGGTEAFF
NA	12	TRBJ1-1	NA	TRBV10-3	TGTGCCATCCTAAAAGAGAACACTGAAGCTTTCTTT	CAILKENTEAFF
NA	13	TRBJ1-5	NA	TRBV7-2	TGTGCCAGCAGCTTATTGGGCTCTGAGCCCCAGCATTTT	CASSLLGSEPQHF
NA	14	TRBJ1-1	NA	TRBV6-5	TGTGCCAGCAGAAAAACAGTGAGCCACACTGAAGCTTTCTTT	CASRKTVSHTEAFF
NA	18	TRBJ2-1	NA	TRBV10-2	TGCGCCAGCAAAGCCCGATGGAGCGAGGGTCGCTCCTACAATGAGCAGTTCTTC	CASKARWSEGRSYNEQFF
TRBD1	18	TRBJ2-1	once	TRBV4-1	TGCGCCAGCAGCCAACACCCCAGGGGGAGCCCCAACTACAATGAGCAGTTCTTC	CASSQHPRGSPNYNEQFF
NA	16	TRBJ2-1	NA	TRBV18	TGTGCCAGCTCACCACCGACTGGAGGGGCGGGCAATGAGCAGTTCTTC	CASSPPTGGAGNEQFF
NA	16	TRBJ2-7	NA	TRBV2	TGTGCCAGCAATCCCTTGGGGCATCGGAGCTCCTACGAGCAGTACTTC	CASNPLGHRSSYEQYF
TRBD1	15	TRBJ2-7	NA	TRBV7-9	TGTGCCAGCAGCCGCCGGACAGGGTCCTCCTACGAGCAGTACTTC	CASSRRTGSSYEQYF
TRBD2	16	TRBJ2-2	NA	TRBV2	TGTGCCAGCCTTCCCATTGCGGGAGTAATGGCCGGGGAGCTGTTTTTT	CASLPIAGVMAGELFF
NA	15	TRBJ1-5	NA	TRBV27	TGTGCCAGCAGTAAACAGACAGGAGAGGGTCAGCCCCAGCATTTT	CASSKQTGEGQPQHF
NA	14	TRBJ1-5	NA	TRBV30	TGTGCCGCGATGCAGGGGACAAGCAATCAGCCCCAGCATTTT	CAAMQGTSNQPQHF
NA	18	TRBJ2-7	NA	TRBV13	TGTGCCAGCAGCTTACGGCTAGCCTTTACTTCCTCTAGCTACGAGCAGTACTTC	CASSLRLAFTSSSYEQYF
NA	16	TRBJ1-1	NA	TRBV5-1	TGCGCCAGCAGCTTGGGTTTCCGGGGAAAGAACACTGAAGCTTTCTTT	CASSLGFRGKNTEAFF
NA	14	TRBJ2-2	NA	TRBV4-2	TGTGCCAGCAGCCAAGAATTCCCAGGCCGGGAGCTGTTTTTT	CASSQEFPGRELFF
NA	14	TRBJ2-7	once	TRBV5-1	TGCGCCAGCAGCTTCGGACTGGAAGTCGACGAGCAGTACTTC	CASSFGLEVDEQYF
TRBD1	15	TRBJ2-1	NA	TRBV6-5	TGTGCCAGCAGTTTGGGACAGGGTACCTACAATGAGCAGTTCTTC	CASSLGQGTYNEQFF
NA	11	TRBJ2-7	NA	TRBV5-8	TGTGCCAGCAGCCCGGGATACGAGCAGTACTTC	CASSPGYEQYF
NA	16	TRBJ2-2	NA	TRBV7-9	TGTGCCAGCAGCTTATTGGCAGGGATAGGCACCGGGGAGCTGTTTTTT	CASSLLAGIGTGELFF
NA	13	TRBJ2-7	NA	TRBV28	TGTGCCACCGGCCGGGGTGAAACATCCGAGCAGTACTTC	CATGRGETSEQYF
TRBD2	14	TRBJ2-5	NA	TRBV27	TGTGCCAGCAGTTTGCTAGCGGGGTTAGAGACCCAGTACTTC	CASSLLAGLETQYF
TRBD2	16	TRBJ2-5	NA	TRBV6-5	TGTGCCAGCAGTTGGTCTAGCGGGATGGAGGAGGAGACCCAGTACTTC	CASSWSSGMEEETQYF
TRBD1	17	TRBJ1-5	NA	TRBV28	TGTGCCAGCAGTCATCAGAGGACAGGGGCTAGCAATCAGCCCCAGCATTTT	CASSHQRTGASNQPQHF
TRBD2	16	TRBJ2-1	NA	TRBV5-1	TGCGCCAGCAGCCTTGGACTAGCGGGATTATTCAATGAGCAGTTCTTC	CASSLGLAGLFNEQFF
NA	16	TRBJ2-5	NA	TRBV29-1	TGCAGCGTTCAAGTGGCTATAGCAGGGGCACAAGAGACCCAGTACTTC	CSVQVAIAGAQETQYF
NA	13	TRBJ1-1	NA	TRBV6-1	TGTGCCAGCAGTGAAATCCCGGACACTGAAGCTTTCTTT	CASSEIPDTEAFF
NA	12	TRBJ1-2	NA	TRBV15	TGTGCCACCAGCAGAGATTCGGGGAACTACACCTTC	CATSRDSGNYTF
NA	13	TRBJ1-2	NA	TRBV30	TGTGCCTGGAGTCCACGGGATAGCTATGGCTACACCTTC	CAWSPRDSYGYTF
TRBD2	20	TRBJ2-1	NA	TRBV5-1	TGCGCCAGCAGCTTGGACCCAGCGGGGGGGCTTCTCAGCTCCTACAATGAGCAGTTCTTC	CASSLDPAGGLLSSYNEQFF
TRBD1	14	TRBJ1-1	NA	TRBV5-1	TGCGCCAGCAGCTTCGACCCCAGGGGGACTGAAGCTTTCTTT	CASSFDPRGTEAFF
NA	12	TRBJ2-7	NA	TRBV5-1	TGCGCCAGCAGCTTCGTCATGAGCGAGCAGTACTTC	CASSFVMSEQYF
NA	13	TRBJ2-1	NA	TRBV28	TGTGCCAGTCTAGGCCCCAGGGCAAGCGAGCAGTTCTTC	CASLGPRASEQFF
NA	13	TRBJ1-1	once	TRBV6-1	TGTGCCAGCATCGGACAGACTGGGACTGAAGCTTTCTTT	CASIGQTGTEAFF
NA	15	TRBJ1-3	NA	TRBV4-1	TGCGCCAGCACGTCCCCCGGGTACTCTGGAAACACCATATATTTT	CASTSPGYSGNTIYF
TRBD1	14	TRBJ2-3	NA	TRBV14	TGTGCCAGCAGTCGGACAGGGGGGACAGATACGCAGTATTTT	CASSRTGGTDTQYF
NA	16	TRBJ2-3	NA	TRBV4-1	TGCGCCAGCAGCCAAGATTCGTGGCGAGAGGGAGATACGCAGTATTTT	CASSQDSWREGDTQYF
TRBD1	14	TRBJ2-2	NA	TRBV11-3	TGTGCCAGCAGAAGGACAGGGGACACCGGGGAGCTGTTTTTT	CASRRTGDTGELFF
NA	12	TRBJ1-1	NA	TRBV5-1	TGCGCCAGCAGCTTGGGGGCAGGTGGAGCTTTCTTT	CASSLGAGGAFF
TRBD1	16	TRBJ2-7	NA	TRBV11-2	TGTGCCAGCAGCTACAACGGACAGGTTCAATCCTACGAGCAGTACTTC	CASSYNGQVQSYEQYF